The 27 T cell receptor beta chains below were found in one sample sequenced in a study of T-cell reconstitution after alpha-beta-depleted transplantation in children. The library targeted TCRbeta and was prepared with unique molecular identifiers. TCRdb independently ran MiXCR on the PCR reads; one entry per CDR3 protein. The profile shows approximately 500,000 distinct CDR3 sequences, 10% of them singletons. This specimen consisted of PBMCs, obtained before TCRalphabeta/CD19-depleted stem cell transplant. These TCRs come from a child aged 2 to 10 with inherited bone marrow failure, due to receive a stem cell transplant.

This clonotype was counted between two and nine times. The chain links TRBV20-1 to TRBJ1-5; the match to TRBD1 covers 12 bases. Trimming removed 0 bases from V and 6 bases from J; junction bases left unmatched: 9. The CDR3 loop spans 17 amino acids. Germline-derived CDR1 and CDR2 are DFQATT and SNEGSKA (reference sequence). This CDR3 reads CSAREVPGTGGTQPQHF. The CDR3 nucleotides read TGCAGTGCTAGAGAAGTACCCGGGACAGGGGGCACTCAGCCCCAGCATTTT.

This clonotype was seen a few times. The V call is TRBV20-1, the J call TRBJ1-1, with 10 positions matching TRBD1. The CDR3 runs 13 residues. Germline V gene lookup returns CDR1 DFQATT and CDR2 SNEGSKA (reference sequence). V was pared by 7 bases and J by 6 bases, with 8 bases of the junction left unmatched. DNA of the CDR3: TGCAGTGTTCCGGGACAGGGGACGTCTGAAGCTTTCTTT. It specifies CSVPGQGTSEAFF.

This clonotype was counted a few times. The chain is built from TRBV5-8 and TRBJ2-7, with a tentative D call TRBD1 (6 bases). Germline V gives CDR1 SGHTS, CDR2 YDEGEE. This CDR3 has 17 residues. The V gene lost 2 bases and the J gene lost 3 bases, with 21 bases spanning the gap. The CDR3 sequence: CASSFGWATGLFYEQYF. CDR3 in DNA: TGTGCCAGCAGCTTTGGGTGGGCGACAGGCCTCTTCTACGAGCAGTACTTC. Supplemented by reference TRBV5-8 and TRBJ2-7, the full variable domain reads EAGVTQSPTHLIKTRGQQATLRCSPISGHTSVYWYQQALGLGLQFLLWYDEGEERNRGNFPPRFSGRQFPNYSSELNVNALELEDSALYLCASSFGWATGLFYEQYFGPGTRLTVT.

This clonotype was seen at least ten times. The rearrangement links TRBV6-2 or TRBV6-3 to TRBJ2-1; D gene uncertain. This CDR3 is built from 11 residues. V was shortened by 7 bases and J by 6 bases, with 7 bases between the two germline ends. The germline CDR1 and CDR2 sequences are MNHEY and SVGEGT. The CDR3: CASTLANEQFF. CDR3 nucleotides: TGTGCCAGCACCTTAGCCAATGAGCAGTTCTTC.

This clonotype was seen repeatedly, ten times or more. The J gene is TRBJ1-1, the V gene TRBV7-9; 8 bases align to TRBD1. J gave up 3 bases and V 2 bases, and 11 bases lay outside the gene matches. The germline V gene encodes CDR1 SEHNR and CDR2 FQNEAQ (reference sequence). CDR3 length: 17 residues. CDR3 region: CASSLISGGVIDTEAFF. CDR3 coding DNA: TGTGCCAGCAGCTTAATTTCAGGGGGCGTCATAGACACTGAAGCTTTCTTT.

This clonotype was seen repeatedly, ten times or more. The V call is TRBV6-1, the J call TRBJ1-1; 8 bases are shared with TRBD1. Looked up from germline, CDR1 is MNHNS and CDR2 is SASEGT. The CDR3 runs to 14 residues. V shed 10 bases and J 6 bases; nucleotides not matched to a gene: 13. DNA of the CDR3: TGTGCCACCTCTCTTTCCGGGACAGGAGCTGAAGCTTTCTTT. Its translation is CATSLSGTGAEAFF.

The chain joins TRBV20-1 to TRBJ1-2; D unresolved. Germline values: CDR1 DFQATT, CDR2 SNEGSKA (reference sequence). This CDR3 has 11 amino acids. As DNA, the CDR3 is TGCAGGTCGGAACTCAGCTATGGCTACACCTTC. As protein: CRSELSYGYTF.

This clonotype was counted ten times or more. J is TRBJ1-3 and V is TRBV6-5; 9 positions agree with TRBD1. CDR3 length: 15 amino acids. Germline values: CDR1 MNHEY, CDR2 SVGAGI. The junction had 10 bases not matched to a gene; V was cut back by 2 bases and J by 11 bases. Here the CDR3 reads CASSYAPGQGIPIYF. The CDR3 nucleotides read TGTGCCAGCAGTTACGCGCCGGGACAGGGAATTCCCATATATTTT.

Ten or more counts support this clonotype. The CDR3 DNA sequence: TGTGCCAGCAGTTACCTGGGGACAAAGACAGATACGCAGTATTTT. Translating gives CASSYLGTKTDTQYF. The chain uses TRBV6-5 and TRBJ2-3; D perhaps matches TRBD1 (6 bases). CDR1 MNHEY and CDR2 SVGAGI come from the germline V gene. CDR3 size: 15 residues. Between the trimmed V and J ends, which lost 2 bases and 3 bases, there was a span of 12 bases.

The CDR3 DNA follows: TGTGCCAGCAGCCTGGGACACGGAGCCACTGAAGCTTTCTTT. Translating gives CASSLGHGATEAFF. The V gene is TRBV12-3 or TRBV12-4, the J gene TRBJ1-1; the D gene is possibly TRBD1 (6 bases). The V and J ends lost 6 bases and 4 bases respectively, with 15 bases between them. The length of the CDR3 is 14 residues.

This clonotype was observed many times. The chain recombines TRBV5-1 with TRBJ2-2; TRBD2 matches at 14 bases. The CDR3 is 17 amino acids. Germline lookup yields CDR1 SGHRS and CDR2 YFSETQ. V gave up 0 bases and J gave up 4 bases; unmatched junction bases: 2. CDR3 DNA sequence: TGCGCCAGCAGCTTGGCGGGACTAGCGGGAGTCACCGGGGAGCTGTTTTTT. It is translated as CASSLAGLAGVTGELFF.

This clonotype was detected ten times or more. The chain links TRBV27 to TRBJ2-7; D remains unclear. Trimming stripped 1 base from V and 0 bases from J, with 7 bases between. The CDR3 has 14 residues. CDR1 is MNHEY, CDR2 SMNVEV, per germline (reference sequence). CDR3 loop: CASSLFRASYEQYF. The CDR3 DNA reads TGTGCCAGCAGTTTATTTCGGGCCTCCTACGAGCAGTACTTC.

This chain connects TRBV10-3 to TRBJ2-7; D remains unclear. The V and J ends lost 2 bases and 3 bases respectively, with 17 bases between them. The CDR3 runs 16 residues. The germline gives CDR1 ENHRY, CDR2 SYGVKD. CDR3 loop: CAISEGGGVSGYEQYF. CDR3 sequence (DNA): TGTGCCATCAGTGAGGGCGGCGGAGTCTCGGGCTACGAGCAGTACTTC.

This clonotype was counted many times. The chain employs TRBV20-1 and TRBJ1-1; 7 bases align to TRBD1. V dropped 6 bases and J dropped 2; count of bases not matched to a gene: 6. CDR3 size: 13 residues. Germline CDR1 is DFQATT and CDR2 is SNEGSKA (reference sequence). The CDR3 protein is CSATGTANTEAFF. The CDR3 region has the DNA TGCAGTGCGACCGGGACAGCTAACACTGAAGCTTTCTTT.

The chain couples TRBV7-2 to TRBJ2-7; D possibly corresponds to TRBD1 (5 bases). V was pared by 3 bases and J by 6 bases, with 18 bases between. CDR3 length: 15 residues. Germline CDR1 and CDR2: SGHTA and FQGNSA. In DNA, the CDR3 is TGTGCCAGCAGCTTTTCGCCGGACAACTCGGGCGAGCAGTACTTC. Translating gives CASSFSPDNSGEQYF.

This clonotype showed up many times. The CDR3 sequence is CATGRGWLNEQFF. The DNA of the CDR3 is TGTGCCACGGGTAGGGGGTGGTTGAATGAGCAGTTCTTC. V and J are TRBV19 and TRBJ2-1, with D possibly TRBD1 on 6 matching bases. The CDR3 extends over 13 amino acids. The germline V gene encodes CDR1 LNHDA and CDR2 SQIVND (reference sequence). The germline V and J ends were trimmed by 10 bases and 7 bases, with 17 bases remaining between them.

This clonotype was detected many times. The chain recombines TRBV20-1 with TRBJ2-7, with 10 bases that match TRBD1. The germline gives CDR1 DFQATT, CDR2 SNEGSKA (reference sequence). The CDR3 sequence is 15 residues long. Trimming took 1 base from V and 0 from J; bases not matched to a gene: 3. CDR3 DNA sequence: TGCAGTGCTAGAGGGGGACAGGGGAGCTCCTACGAGCAGTACTTC. It codes for CSARGGQGSSYEQYF.

The V call is TRBV19, the J call TRBJ2-7, with D possibly matching TRBD1 (6 bases). CDR1 and CDR2 (germline): LNHDA, SQIVND (reference sequence). Trimming took off 8 bases at V and 2 bases at J, with 7 bases between the two ends. The CDR3 is 11 amino acids. The CDR3 nucleotides read TGTGCCAGTCAGGGGCCCTACGAGCAGTACTTC. It specifies CASQGPYEQYF.

This clonotype has at least ten counts. V gene TRBV20-1 combines with J gene TRBJ2-4, with a weak D call TRBD1 (5 bases). V lost 7 bases to trimming and J lost 3 bases, with 13 bases between them. Looked up from germline, CDR1 is DFQATT and CDR2 is SNEGSKA (reference sequence). This CDR3 has 13 amino acids. The CDR3 nucleotides read TGCAGTGGAGGACAAGAAATCAAAAACATTCAGTACTTC. Translation gives CSGGQEIKNIQYF.

There are many counts of this clonotype. The chain is built from TRBV6-2 or TRBV6-3 and TRBJ2-5; D remains unclear. V lost 5 bases, J lost 4 bases, and 17 bases lay in between. The germline gives CDR1 MNHEY, CDR2 SVGEGT. CDR3 length: 15 amino acids. CDR3 residues: CASSDEPGPSETQYF. CDR3 DNA: TGTGCCAGCAGTGACGAACCAGGACCCTCAGAGACCCAGTACTTC.

The J gene is TRBJ2-1, the V gene TRBV3-1, with D hard to call. The V end was cut by 0 bases, the J end by 0 bases, with 18 bases between. The CDR3 covers 19 residues. Germline lookup yields CDR1 LGHDT and CDR2 YNNKEL (reference sequence). Written as DNA, the CDR3 is TGTGCCAGCAGCCAAGATCCCTCGACTGGGCCGAGCTCCTACAATGAGCAGTTCTTC. Translating it yields CASSQDPSTGPSSYNEQFF.

This rearrangement joins TRBV5-4 to TRBJ2-1; 10 nucleotides agree with TRBD2. CDR1 and CDR2 from the germline V gene are SGHNT and YYREEE (reference sequence). The CDR3 has 13 residues. The J segment lost 5 bases and the V segment lost 10 bases, leaving 6 bases of the junction unmatched. CDR3 sequence: CAGSSGRNNEQFF. The CDR3 DNA is TGTGCCGGGTCTAGCGGGAGAAACAATGAGCAGTTCTTC.

This clonotype was counted many times. This chain's CDR3 is CATTTPYQETQYF. The CDR3 DNA sequence: TGTGCCACCACGACGCCGTACCAAGAGACCCAGTACTTC. This chain uses TRBV6-6 with TRBJ2-5; D not resolved. This CDR3 is 13 amino acids long. V lost 10 bases and J 0 bases, leaving 12 bases between the germline ends. Germline assignment: CDR1 MNHNY and CDR2 SVGAGI (reference sequence).

This chain joins TRBV16 and TRBJ2-7; 8 nucleotides align to TRBD1. V lost 3 bases, J lost 4 bases, and 8 bases stayed unmatched. This CDR3 has 15 residues. Germline V gene data show CDR1 as KGHSY and CDR2 as FQNENV. The CDR3 DNA sequence: TGTGCCAGCAGCCAGATCGGACAGGGATCGTACGAGCAGTACTTC. This encodes CASSQIGQGSYEQYF.

This clonotype occurred many times. The rearrangement uses TRBV7-9 and TRBJ2-7, with a weak D call TRBD2 (6 bases). The CDR3 loop spans 12 amino acids. The germline V gene has CDR1 SEHNR and CDR2 FQNEAQ (reference sequence). Trimming took off 5 bases at V and 9 bases at J, with 14 bases between the two ends. The DNA for the CDR3 is TGTGCCAGCAGCCGGGACTCAAGAGCGCAGTACTTC. Protein product: CASSRDSRAQYF. Using reference TRBV7-9 and TRBJ2-7 for the parts outside the CDR3, the full variable domain is DTGVSQNPRHKITKRGQNVTFRCDPISEHNRLYWYRQTLGQGPEFLTYFQNEAQLEKSRLLSDRFSAERPKGSFSTLEIQRTEQGDSAMYLCASSRDSRAQYFGPGTRLTVT.

About this clonotype itself: Sequence at one end of the junction differs from germline and may be a read error. V usage is TRBV20-1 and J usage is TRBJ2-5, with 8 bases that match TRBD1. The CDR3 runs 16 residues. Germline CDR1 and CDR2: DFQATT and SNEGSKA (reference sequence). In DNA form, the CDR3 reads TGCTGTGCTAGTTCTTTCCAGGGGGCGACCCAAGAGACCCAGTACTTC. Encoded protein: CCASSFQGATQETQYF.

This clonotype was picked up many times. The chain is built from TRBV30 and TRBJ1-5; no definite D call. The CDR3 consists of 13 residues. Trimming cost V 0 bases and J 2 bases, with 5 bases left between them. CDR1 and CDR2 from the germline V gene are GTSNPN and SVGIG (reference sequence). In DNA form, the CDR3 reads TGTGCCTGGAGTGTAATTGGCAATCAGCCCCAGCATTTT. Encoded protein: CAWSVIGNQPQHF.